The following is a T cell receptor (beta chain) sequence with its context. Antigen unknown. The data were obtained in a study of post-analysis software for immune sequencing data. Whole-study findings and limits: Significantly lower normalized Chao1 diversity was found in patients with multiple sclerosis relative to controls. Higher frequency in patients than in controls was seen for about five TRBV segments, with TRBV5-6, TRBV5-1 and TRBV20-1 among them.

The TCR beta cDNA libraries contained unique molecular identifiers. TCRdb itself ran the PCR reads through MiXCR, one entry per CDR3 protein. The sample carries about 400,000 distinct CDR3 sequences, less than 40% recorded once. The germline V and J ends were trimmed by 3 bases and 5 bases, with 12 bases remaining between them. CDR3 length: 14 amino acids. Germline V gene sequence: CDR1 SGDLS, CDR2 YYNGEE. This clonotype was sampled from a girl aged 10 to 17 with multiple sclerosis. The sequenced sample consisted of blood. The chain couples TRBV9 to TRBJ1-3, with D unclear. The CDR3 reads CASSAEADRNTIYF. CDR3 in DNA: TGTGCCAGCAGCGCGGAGGCAGACCGAAACACCATATATTTT.